The T cell receptor (beta chain) under discussion was sequenced for a study of T cells in women clearing cervical HPV infection. Sequenced by immunoSEQ multiplex PCR; TCRdb stores in-frame clones only, minus some. The sample totals around 30,000 clones; its top ten clones hold around 17%. Notes on this clone: The read ends 3 residues shy of where the CDR3 ends; the end is completed using the germline J gene.

V gave up 3 bases and J gave up 2 bases, with 12 bases separating them. There are 14 residues in the CDR3. CDR1 is DFQATT and CDR2 is SNEGSKA in the germline V gene (reference sequence). The V call is TRBV20-1, the J call TRBJ2-3; a possible D gene is TRBD1 (6 bases). The TCR was taken from a woman aged 18 to 75 with a cervical HPV16 infection that either progressed to CIN3+ or cleared (not recorded which). The source material was blood buffy coat. The DNA read from the CDR3 is TGCAGTGCTAGGGGACATGGTAACACAGATACG. Amino acids: CSARGHGNTDT. The whole CDR3 is CSARGHGNTDTQYF.